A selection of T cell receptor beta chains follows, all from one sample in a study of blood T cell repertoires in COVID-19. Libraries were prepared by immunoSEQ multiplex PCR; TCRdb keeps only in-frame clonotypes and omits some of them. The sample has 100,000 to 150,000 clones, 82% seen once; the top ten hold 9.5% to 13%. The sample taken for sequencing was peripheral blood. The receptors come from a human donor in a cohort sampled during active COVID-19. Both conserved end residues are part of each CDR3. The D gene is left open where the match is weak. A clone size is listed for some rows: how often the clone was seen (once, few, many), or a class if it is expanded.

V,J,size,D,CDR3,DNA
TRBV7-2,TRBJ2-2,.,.,CASSLPPNTGELFF,TGTGCCAGCAGCCTCCCTCCCAACACCGGGGAGCTGTTTTTT
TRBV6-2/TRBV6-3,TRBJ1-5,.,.,CASSRRGNQPQHF,TGTGCCAGCAGTCGGAGGGGAAATCAGCCCCAGCATTTT
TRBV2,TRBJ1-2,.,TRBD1,CASSEVQGARYGYTF,TGTGCCAGCAGTGAAGTACAGGGGGCGCGGTACGGCTACACCTTC
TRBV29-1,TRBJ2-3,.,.,CSVEEGASSTDTQYF,TGCAGCGTTGAAGAGGGGGCGTCTAGCACAGATACGCAGTATTTT
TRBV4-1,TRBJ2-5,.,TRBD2,CASSQGRGIGGGQETQYF,TGCGCCAGCAGCCAAGGGAGAGGGATCGGGGGGGGCCAAGAGACCCAGTACTTC
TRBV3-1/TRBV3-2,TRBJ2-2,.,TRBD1,CASSQDWGQGNTGELFF,TGTGCCAGCAGCCAAGACTGGGGACAGGGGAACACCGGGGAGCTGTTTTTT
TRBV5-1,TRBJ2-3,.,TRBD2,CASSTTSGGSTDTQYF,TGCGCCAGCAGCACGACTAGCGGGGGAAGTACAGATACGCAGTATTTT
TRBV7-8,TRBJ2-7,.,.,CASSRGGDYEQYF,TGTGCCAGCAGCCGCGGAGGGGACTACGAGCAGTACTTC
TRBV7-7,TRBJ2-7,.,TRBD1,CASSHLTGGGSYEQYF,TGTGCTAGCAGCCACCTGACAGGGGGTGGCTCCTACGAGCAGTACTTC
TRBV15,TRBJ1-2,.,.,CATRGARNYGYTF,TGTGCCACCAGAGGGGCACGGAACTATGGCTACACCTTC
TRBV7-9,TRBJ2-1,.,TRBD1,CASSLEGGIYNEQFF,TGTGCCAGCAGCTTAGAAGGGGGCATCTACAATGAGCAGTTCTTC
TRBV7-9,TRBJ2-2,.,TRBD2,CASSSGTSGGELFF,TGTGCCAGCAGCTCCGGGACTAGTGGCGGGGAGCTGTTTTTT
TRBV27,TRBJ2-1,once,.,CASSFSDRYNEQFF,TGTGCCAGCAGTTTTTCCGACAGGTACAATGAGCAGTTCTTC
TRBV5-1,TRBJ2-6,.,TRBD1,CASSSAGTVFSGANVLTF,TGCGCCAGCAGCAGTGCCGGGACAGTATTCTCTGGGGCCAACGTCCTGACTTTC
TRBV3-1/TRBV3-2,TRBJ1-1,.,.,CASSQAAGAGTEAFF,TGTGCCAGCAGCCAAGCGGCGGGCGCCGGTACTGAAGCTTTCTTT
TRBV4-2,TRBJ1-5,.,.,CASSQSDTGNQPQHF,TGTGCCAGCAGCCAATCCGACACCGGCAATCAGCCCCAGCATTTT
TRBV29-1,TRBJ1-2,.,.,CSVEEDLGGGYTF,TGCAGCGTTGAAGAAGACCTTGGCGGGGGCTACACCTTC
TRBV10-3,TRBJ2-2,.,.,CAIQGYGSANTGELFF,TGTGCCATCCAGGGGTATGGAAGCGCGAACACCGGGGAGCTGTTTTTT
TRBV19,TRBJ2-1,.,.,CASSRQGISPSSYNEQFF,TGTGCCAGTAGTCGGCAGGGAATTAGTCCTAGCTCCTACAATGAGCAGTTCTTC
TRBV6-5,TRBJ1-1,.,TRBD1,CASKKTGLMNTEAFF,TGTGCCAGCAAAAAGACAGGGCTTATGAACACTGAAGCTTTCTTT
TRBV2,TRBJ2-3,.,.,CASNGRGSTDTQYF,TGTGCCAGCAATGGGAGGGGGAGCACAGATACGCAGTATTTT
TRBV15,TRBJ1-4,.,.,CATSRDLAGGTSNEKLFF,TGTGCCACCAGCAGAGATTTGGCGGGGGGGACATCTAATGAAAAACTGTTTTTT
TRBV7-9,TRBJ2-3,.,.,CASSLRDTDTQYF,TGTGCCAGCAGCCTGCGGGACACAGATACGCAGTATTTT
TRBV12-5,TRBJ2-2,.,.,CASGPDSGELFF,TGTGCTAGTGGACCTGACAGCGGGGAGCTGTTTTTT
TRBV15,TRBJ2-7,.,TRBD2,CATMNGGGKNEQYF,TGTGCCACCATGAACGGGGGGGGCAAGAACGAGCAGTACTTC
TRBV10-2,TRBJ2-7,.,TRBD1,CASRGLREDHFYEQYF,TGCGCCTCCAGGGGGCTCAGGGAAGATCATTTCTACGAGCAGTACTTC
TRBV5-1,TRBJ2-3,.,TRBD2,CASRRGGTSTDTQYF,TGCGCCAGCAGGCGGGGGGGCACTAGCACAGATACGCAGTATTTT
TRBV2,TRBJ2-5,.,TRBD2,CASKGLEETQYF,TGTGCCAGCAAAGGACTAGAAGAGACCCAGTACTTC
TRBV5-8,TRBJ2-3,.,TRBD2,CASSSGLAVSTDTQYF,TGTGCCAGCAGCTCGGGACTAGCGGTGAGCACAGATACGCAGTATTTT
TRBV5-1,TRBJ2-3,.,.,CASSSGLRDTQYF,TGCGCCAGCAGCTCGGGACTGCGGGATACGCAGTATTTT
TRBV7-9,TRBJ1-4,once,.,CASSPQGPGNEKLFF,TGTGCCAGCAGCCCACAGGGCCCCGGTAATGAAAAACTGTTTTTT
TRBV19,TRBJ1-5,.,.,CASSTGGLNYNQPQHF,TGTGCCAGTAGTACGGGGGGGCTGAACTACAATCAGCCCCAGCATTTT
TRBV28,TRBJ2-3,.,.,CASSDGRDFTDTQYF,TGTGCCAGCAGCGACGGAAGGGACTTCACAGATACGCAGTATTTT
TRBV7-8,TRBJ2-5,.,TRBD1,CASSPILGTGEGGQETQYF,TGTGCCAGCAGCCCAATCCTAGGGACAGGGGAAGGAGGCCAAGAGACCCAGTACTTC
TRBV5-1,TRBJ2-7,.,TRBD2,CASSLLAGGGGYEQYF,TGCGCCAGCAGCTTGCTAGCGGGGGGTGGCGGCTACGAGCAGTACTTC
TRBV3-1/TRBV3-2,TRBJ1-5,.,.,CASSPSQGLGNQPQHF,TGTGCCAGCAGCCCATCTCAGGGTTTGGGCAATCAGCCCCAGCATTTT
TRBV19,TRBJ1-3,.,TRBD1,CATLDRAISGNTIYF,TGTGCCACCTTGGACAGGGCCATCTCTGGAAACACCATATATTTT
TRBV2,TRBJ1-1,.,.,CASSSQEMNTEAFF,TGTGCCAGCAGTTCACAGGAAATGAACACTGAAGCTTTCTTT
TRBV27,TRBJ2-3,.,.,CASRRGSRGDTQYF,TGTGCCAGCAGAAGGGGATCTAGGGGGGATACGCAGTATTTT
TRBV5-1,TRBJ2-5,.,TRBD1,CASSLADLRTGPQETQYF,TGCGCCAGCAGCTTGGCGGACCTTCGGACAGGACCTCAAGAGACCCAGTACTTC
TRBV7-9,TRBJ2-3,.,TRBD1,CASSPRGQGVDTQYF,TGTGCCAGCAGCCCCAGGGGACAGGGGGTGGATACGCAGTATTTT
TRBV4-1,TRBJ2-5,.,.,CASSQDFSRGETQYF,TGCGCCAGCAGCCAAGATTTTAGTAGGGGGGAGACCCAGTACTTC
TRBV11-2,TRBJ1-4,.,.,CASRKDRVNEKLFF,TGTGCCAGCCGAAAGGACAGAGTTAATGAAAAACTGTTTTTT
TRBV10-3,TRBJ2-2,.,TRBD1,CAISDWDRANTGELFF,TGTGCCATCAGTGATTGGGACAGGGCGAACACCGGGGAGCTGTTTTTT
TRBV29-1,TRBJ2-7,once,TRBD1,CSVGEQGASYEQYF,TGCAGCGTCGGAGAACAGGGGGCCTCCTACGAGCAGTACTTC
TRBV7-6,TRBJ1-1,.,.,CASSLGTGRNTEAFF,TGTGCCAGCAGCTTAGGAACAGGGAGGAACACTGAAGCTTTCTTT
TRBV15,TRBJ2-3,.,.,CATSMEGYISTDTQYF,TGTGCCACCAGCATGGAGGGTTATATATCCACAGATACGCAGTATTTT
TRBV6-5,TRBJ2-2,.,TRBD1,CASSPTDRATGELFF,TGTGCCAGCAGTCCCACCGACAGGGCGACCGGGGAGCTGTTTTTT
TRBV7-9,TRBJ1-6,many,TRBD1,CASSLSGTVNSPLHF,TGTGCCAGCAGCTTATCCGGGACAGTTAATTCACCCCTCCACTTT
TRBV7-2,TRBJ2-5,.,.,CASSQSGETQYF,TGTGCCAGCAGCCAGAGCGGGGAGACCCAGTACTTC
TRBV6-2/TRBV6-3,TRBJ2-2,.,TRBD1,CASSSDRDHTGELFF,TGTGCCAGCAGTTCGGACAGGGACCACACCGGGGAGCTGTTTTTT
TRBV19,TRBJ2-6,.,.,CASSTRTGSGANVLTF,TGTGCCAGTAGTACCCGGACTGGCTCTGGGGCCAACGTCCTGACTTTC